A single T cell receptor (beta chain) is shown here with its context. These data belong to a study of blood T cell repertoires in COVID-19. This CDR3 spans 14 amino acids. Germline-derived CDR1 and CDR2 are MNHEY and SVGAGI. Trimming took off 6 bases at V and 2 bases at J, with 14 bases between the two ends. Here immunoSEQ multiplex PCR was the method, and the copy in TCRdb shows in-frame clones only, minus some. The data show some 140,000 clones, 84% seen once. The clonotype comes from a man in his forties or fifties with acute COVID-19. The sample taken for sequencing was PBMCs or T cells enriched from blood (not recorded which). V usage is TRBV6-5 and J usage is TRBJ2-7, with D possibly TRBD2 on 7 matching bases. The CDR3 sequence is CASSQRGAAYEQYF. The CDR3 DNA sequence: TGTGCCAGCAGCCAACGGGGGGCCGCCTACGAGCAGTACTTC.